One sample yielded the 15 T cell receptor beta chains listed below, sequenced in a study. A single record per CDR3 protein comes from TCRdb applying MiXCR to the 5' RACE reads. The data show 50,000 to 60,000 distinct CDR3 sequences, around 21% seen once. Tregs were sorted as CD4+CD25+CD127-/low cells. The sequenced material came from tumor-infiltrating Tregs sorted from the breast tumor. These receptors were collected from a female donor with breast cancer.

Regarding this clonotype: The final CDR3 position lacks the conserved phenylalanine or tryptophan, pointing to a likely read error. The chain carries TRBV5-1 and TRBJ2-3, with TRBD2 matching 14 bases. The germline V gene has CDR1 SGHRS and CDR2 YFSETQ. The CDR3 covers 20 residues. The junction had 13 bases not matched to a gene; V was cut back by 4 bases and J by 0 bases. The CDR3 bases are TGCGCCAGCAGCCACCCGGGACTAGCGGGAGAGCTCCTAAGCACAGATACGCAGTATCTT. Amino acid sequence: CASSHPGLAGELLSTDTQYL.

In the case of this clonotype: This sequence may be a read error, since a much larger clone differs from it by one base. J is TRBJ2-6 and V is TRBV28; D is ambiguous. The CDR3 has 14 amino acids. The ends were cut back, 2 bases at V and 2 bases at J, with 4 bases in the middle. Germline V lookup: CDR1 MDHEN, CDR2 SYDVKM. CDR3 sequence reads: CASSLAAGANVLTF. The CDR3, as DNA: TGTGCCAGCAGTTTAGCCGCTGGGGCCAACGTCCTGACTTTC.

On this clonotype itself: One junction end does not reproduce the germline sequence, and a read error may be involved. This chain uses TRBV9 with TRBJ1-2, with 8 bases identical to TRBD1. The germline CDR1 and CDR2 sequences are SGDLS and YYNGEE. CDR3 size: 16 residues. The CDR3 loop is CASSVGWTGFNHGYTF. The CDR3 region has the DNA TGTGCCAGCAGCGTAGGGTGGACAGGGTTTAACCATGGCTACACCTTC. Supplemented by reference TRBV9 and TRBJ1-2, the full variable domain reads DSGVTQTPKHLITATGQRVTLRCSPRSGDLSVYWYQQSLDQGLQFLIQYYNGEERAKGNILERFSAQQFPDLHSELNLSSLELGDSALYFCASSVGWTGFNHGYTFGSGTRLTVV.

This clonotype was picked up a small number of times. This chain connects TRBV20-1 to TRBJ2-5; TRBD2 aligns across 11 bases. The CDR3 sequence is 14 residues long. The germline V gene has CDR1 DFQATT and CDR2 SNEGSKA (reference sequence). The J segment lost 4 bases and the V segment lost 3 bases, leaving 4 bases of the junction unmatched. CDR3 coding DNA: TGCAGTGCTAGTAAGCTAGCGGGGGGAGAGACCCAGTACTTC. It is translated as CSASKLAGGETQYF.

This clonotype has only a few counts. V usage is TRBV20-1 and J usage is TRBJ2-3; 8 bases are a match to TRBD2. Germline values: CDR1 DFQATT, CDR2 SNEGSKA (reference sequence). This CDR3 has 14 residues. V shed 3 bases, J shed 5 bases, and the junction held 7 bases outside the gene matches. For the CDR3, the DNA is TGCAGTGCTAGTGACGGGAGGGCCGGAGATACGCAGTATTTT. Its translation is CSASDGRAGDTQYF.

This clonotype was detected only a few times. The chain couples TRBV12-3 or TRBV12-4 to TRBJ1-5; no firm D call. V gave up 3 bases and J gave up 7 bases, with 13 bases separating them. The CDR3 has 14 amino acids. The CDR3 spells CASSFGRSEQPQHF. For the CDR3, the DNA is TGTGCCAGCAGTTTTGGCAGGAGTGAACAGCCCCAGCATTTT.

Details on this clonotype: A read error is possible here, since a much larger clone lies one base away. The V gene is TRBV4-3, the J gene TRBJ1-1; D is unclear. Germline CDR1 and CDR2: LGHNA and YSLEER. V was shortened by 3 bases and J by 11 bases, with 13 bases between the two germline ends. This CDR3 region has 12 residues. The CDR3, as DNA: TGCGCCAGCAGCCACGGGAAGGGAAGGGCTTTCTTT. This encodes CASSHGKGRAFF.

With regard to this clonotype: A clone one base away is much larger, so this may be a read error. The chain combines TRBV29-1 with TRBJ2-6; TRBD1 matches at 7 bases. The CDR3 loop spans 17 amino acids. The germline V gene encodes CDR1 SQVTM and CDR2 ANQGSEA. The CDR3 DNA is TGCAGCGTTGAAGACCCCGAGGGGGCCTCTGGGGCCGACGTCCTGACTTTC. Encoded protein: CSVEDPEGASGADVLTF. The entire variable domain, with the rest obtained from reference TRBV29-1 and TRBJ2-6, is as follows: SAVISQKPSRDICQRGTSLTIQCQVDSQVTMMFWYRQQPGQSLTLIATANQGSEATYESGFVIDKFPISRPNLTFSTLTVSNMSPEDSSIYLCSVEDPEGASGADVLTFGAGSRLTVL.

The gene calls are TRBV18 and TRBJ1-4; D gene unclear. V was shortened by 2 bases and J by 2 bases, with 9 bases between the two germline ends. Looked up from germline, CDR1 is KGHSH and CDR2 is LQKENI. The CDR3 is 15 residues long. For the CDR3, the DNA is TGTGCCAGCTCACCATCAGCCCCTACTAATGAAAAACTGTTTTTT. Its translation is CASSPSAPTNEKLFF.

This clonotype was picked up a small number of times. The chain links TRBV20-1 to TRBJ2-1, with 9 bases that match TRBD2. CDR1 DFQATT and CDR2 SNEGSKA come from the germline V gene (reference sequence). V shed 0 bases and J 8 bases; nucleotides not matched to a gene: 5. This CDR3 has 14 residues. CDR3 nucleotides: TGCAGTGCTAGAGATGGGGGCGGGAGGGATGAGCAGTTCTTC. Its protein product is CSARDGGGRDEQFF.

The gene calls are TRBV20-1 and TRBJ2-1; D is uncertain. CDR1 is DFQATT, CDR2 SNEGSKA, per germline (reference sequence). The CDR3 is made up of 11 amino acids. Deletions cut 4 bases from V and 7 bases from J, with 8 bases between. This CDR3 is CSATAGNEQFF. The CDR3 nucleotides are TGCAGTGCTACGGCAGGAAATGAGCAGTTCTTC.

This clonotype was seen more than once but under ten times. The junction departs from the called germline gene at one end, perhaps through a read error. The CDR3 DNA reads TGTGCCAGCAGTTTGGACCTGAGCTCCTACAATGAGCAGTTCTTC. Protein: CASSLDLSSYNEQFF. V is TRBV5-6 and J is TRBJ2-1; no definite D call. The CDR3 consists of 15 residues. Germline CDR1 reads SGHDT; CDR2 reads YYEEEE.

The rearrangement joins TRBV12-3 or TRBV12-4 to TRBJ2-7; either TRBD1 or TRBD2 may supply D (5 bases each). CDR3 length: 17 amino acids. V lost 5 bases to trimming and J lost 0 bases, with 20 bases between them. CDR3 residues: CASSPGVLDRISYEQYF. Written as DNA, the CDR3 is TGTGCCAGCAGTCCCGGGGTCTTAGACAGAATCTCCTACGAGCAGTACTTC.

The rearrangement uses TRBV10-3 and TRBJ2-3; D may be TRBD1 or TRBD2 (6 bases each). The V end was cut by 0 bases, the J end by 2 bases, with 15 bases between. Germline V gene data show CDR1 as ENHRY and CDR2 as SYGVKD. The CDR3 loop spans 17 amino acids. In DNA, the CDR3 is TGTGCCATCAGTGAGTCGGGGGGCGGTCCGACCACAGATACGCAGTATTTT. Protein sequence: CAISESGGGPTTDTQYF.

The gene calls are TRBV4-2 and TRBJ2-7, with D possibly TRBD1 on 6 matching bases. This CDR3 contains 15 residues. Germline CDR1 and CDR2: LGHNA and YNFKEQ. Trimming took off 0 bases at V and 1 base at J, with 10 bases between the two ends. The CDR3 nucleotides are TGTGCCAGCAGCCAAGATCTCCAGGGGTCCTACGAGCAGTACTTC. Residues: CASSQDLQGSYEQYF.